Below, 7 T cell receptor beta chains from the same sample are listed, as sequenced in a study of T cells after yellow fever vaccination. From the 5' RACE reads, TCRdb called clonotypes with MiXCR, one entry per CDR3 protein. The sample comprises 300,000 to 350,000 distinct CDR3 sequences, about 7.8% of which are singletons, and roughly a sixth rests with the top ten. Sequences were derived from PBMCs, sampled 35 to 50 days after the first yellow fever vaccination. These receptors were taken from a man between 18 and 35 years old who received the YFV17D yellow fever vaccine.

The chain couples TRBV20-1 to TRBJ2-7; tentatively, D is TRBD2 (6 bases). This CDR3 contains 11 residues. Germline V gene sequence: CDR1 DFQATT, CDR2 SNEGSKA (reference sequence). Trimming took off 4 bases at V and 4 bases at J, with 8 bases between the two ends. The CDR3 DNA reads TGCAGTGCTACAGGGAGGTACGAGCAGTACGTC. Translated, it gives CSATGRYEQYV.

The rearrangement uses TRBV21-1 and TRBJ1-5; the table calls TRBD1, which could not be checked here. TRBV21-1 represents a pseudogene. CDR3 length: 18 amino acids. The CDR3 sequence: CASSTGAVGRMSNQPQHF. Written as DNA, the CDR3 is TGTGCCAGCAGCACCGGGGCGGTGGGGCGTATGAGCAATCAGCCCCAGCATTTT.

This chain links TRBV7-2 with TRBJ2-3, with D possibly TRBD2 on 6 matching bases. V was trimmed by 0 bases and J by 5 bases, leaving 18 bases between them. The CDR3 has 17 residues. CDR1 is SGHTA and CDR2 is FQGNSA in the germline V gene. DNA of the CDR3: TGTGCCAGCAGCTTAGCACTTACCGGGGGTGGATTAGATACGCAGTATTTT. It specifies CASSLALTGGGLDTQYF.

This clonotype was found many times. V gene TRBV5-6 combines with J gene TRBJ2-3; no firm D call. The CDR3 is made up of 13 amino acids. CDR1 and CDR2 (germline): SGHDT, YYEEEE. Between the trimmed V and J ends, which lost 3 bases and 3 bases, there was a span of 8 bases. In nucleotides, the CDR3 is TGTGCCAGCAGCTGGGGTGCGACAGATACGCAGTATTTT. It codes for CASSWGATDTQYF.

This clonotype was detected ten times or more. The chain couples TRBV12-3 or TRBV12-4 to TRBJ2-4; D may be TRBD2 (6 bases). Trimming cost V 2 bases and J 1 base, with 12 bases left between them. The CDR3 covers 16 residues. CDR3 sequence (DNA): TGTGCCAGCAGTTTAAGAGGGGCGGGGGCCAAAAACATTCAGTACTTC. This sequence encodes CASSLRGAGAKNIQYF.

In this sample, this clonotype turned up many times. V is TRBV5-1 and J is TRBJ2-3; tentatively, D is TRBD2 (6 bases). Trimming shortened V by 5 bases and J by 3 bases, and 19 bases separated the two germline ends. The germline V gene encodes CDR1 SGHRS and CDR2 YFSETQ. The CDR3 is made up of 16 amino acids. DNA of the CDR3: TGCGCCAGCAGGGAGGGGCGCGGCGGGGTAACAGATACGCAGTATTTT. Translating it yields CASREGRGGVTDTQYF.

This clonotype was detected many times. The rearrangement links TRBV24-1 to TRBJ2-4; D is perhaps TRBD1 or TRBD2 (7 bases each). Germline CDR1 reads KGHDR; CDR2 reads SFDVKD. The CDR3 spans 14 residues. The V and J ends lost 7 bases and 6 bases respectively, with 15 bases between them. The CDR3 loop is CATSGGTDLNIQYF. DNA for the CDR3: TGTGCCACCAGCGGGGGGACAGATCTAAACATTCAGTACTTC.